A single sample gave rise to the 13 T cell receptor beta chains below, sequenced in a study of blood T cell repertoires in COVID-19. Profiled with immunoSEQ multiplex PCR; TCRdb holds only in-frame clones, not every one. The sample includes 200,000 to 300,000 clones, around nine tenths of them seen just once. The sequencing input was PBMCs or T cells enriched from blood (not recorded which). Receptors were obtained from a woman between 18 and 30 years old who had recovered from COVID-19.

V usage is TRBV27 and J usage is TRBJ1-1; TRBD1 agrees at 7 bases. The CDR3 has 17 residues. After removal of 6 bases from V and 6 bases from J, the junction contained 19 bases not matched to a gene. Germline CDR1 MNHEY, CDR2 SMNVEV (reference sequence). Written as DNA, the CDR3 is TGTGCCAGCAGATTTTCCCCCCCGACAGGGTCGTCCCCTGAAGCTTTCTTT. This encodes CASRFSPPTGSSPEAFF.

J is TRBJ1-1 and V is TRBV11-3; D might be TRBD1 (6 bases). This CDR3 has 16 residues. V lost 2 bases and J 1 base, leaving 14 bases between the germline ends. In germline, CDR1 is SGHNT, CDR2 YENEEA. CDR3 residues: CASSLQGSRANTEAFF. The CDR3 region has the DNA TGTGCCAGCAGCTTACAGGGGTCCCGAGCGAACACTGAAGCTTTCTTT.

This chain links TRBV18 with TRBJ2-2; TRBD1 agrees at 7 bases. With V trimmed by 1 base and J by 0 bases, 5 bases remained unmatched. CDR1 KGHSH and CDR2 LQKENI come from the germline V gene. This CDR3 is 17 amino acids long. CDR3 coding DNA: TGTGCCAGCTCACCACGGGACAGACAAACGAACACCGGGGAGCTGTTTTTT. Translation: CASSPRDRQTNTGELFF.

This clone was detected only once. The rearrangement uses TRBV28 and TRBJ1-5, with D maybe TRBD1 (6 bases). The CDR3 has 14 residues. V lost 6 bases, J lost 7 bases, and 16 bases lay in between. Germline lookup yields CDR1 MDHEN and CDR2 SYDVKM. CDR3 sequence: CASRNPGVEQPQHF. The CDR3 DNA sequence: TGTGCCAGCAGGAACCCAGGGGTGGAGCAGCCCCAGCATTTT. The full variable domain, with the rest looked up from reference TRBV28 and TRBJ1-5, is DVKVTQSSRYLVKRTGEKVFLECVQDMDHENMFWYRQDPGLGLRLIYFSYDVKMKEKGDIPEGYSVSREKKERFSLILESASTNQTSMYLCASRNPGVEQPQHFGDGTRLSIL.

The rearrangement uses TRBV28 and TRBJ1-1; unclear D gene. Germline V gene lookup returns CDR1 MDHEN and CDR2 SYDVKM. This CDR3 contains 12 residues. Deletions cut 4 bases from V and 11 bases from J, with 14 bases between. The CDR3 bases are TGTGCCAGCAGTTCCTCCCTAAGAACGGCTTTCTTT. Translated, it gives CASSSSLRTAFF.

The chain couples TRBV7-9 to TRBJ1-4, with D perhaps matching TRBD1 (5 bases). The V and J ends lost 5 bases and 11 bases respectively, with 15 bases between them. Germline V gene lookup returns CDR1 SEHNR and CDR2 FQNEAQ (reference sequence). The CDR3 is 13 residues long. The CDR3 DNA follows: TGTGCCAGCAGCCCAACGGCAGGGCTGAAACTGTTTTTT. Its translation: CASSPTAGLKLFF. The variable domain in full, completed from reference TRBV7-9 and TRBJ1-4, reads DTGVSQNPRHKITKRGQNVTFRCDPISEHNRLYWYRQTLGQGPEFLTYFQNEAQLEKSRLLSDRFSAERPKGSFSTLEIQRTEQGDSAMYLCASSPTAGLKLFFGSGTQLSVL.

Only one count was recorded for this clone. J is TRBJ1-6 and V is TRBV7-6; no clear D. The CDR3 covers 14 residues. The V end was cut by 2 bases, the J end by 9 bases, with 11 bases between. The V gene's germline CDR1 is SGHVS and CDR2 FNYEAQ. CDR3: CASSLRGLGSPLHF. As DNA, the CDR3 is TGTGCCAGCAGCTTAAGAGGGTTGGGTTCACCCCTCCACTTT.

The rearrangement joins TRBV7-9 to TRBJ1-1, with no clear D. Trimming left V 3 bases short and J 8 bases short, with 13 bases between. The CDR3 runs to 13 residues. Germline V gene data show CDR1 as SEHNR and CDR2 as FQNEAQ (reference sequence). CDR3 in amino acids: CASSFGQANEAFF. CDR3 in DNA: TGTGCCAGCAGCTTTGGGCAGGCTAACGAAGCTTTCTTT.

The chain uses TRBV27 and TRBJ1-5; D is ambiguous. Trimming stripped 2 bases from V and 0 bases from J, with 5 bases between. The CDR3 spans 14 residues. Germline lookup yields CDR1 MNHEY and CDR2 SMNVEV (reference sequence). Written as DNA, the CDR3 is TGTGCCAGCAGTTTACGGTATAGCAATCAGCCCCAGCATTTT. Protein sequence: CASSLRYSNQPQHF.

V usage is TRBV11-2 and J usage is TRBJ1-6; D perhaps matches TRBD1 (5 bases). Trimming took 6 bases from V and 0 from J, leaving 9 bases between them. CDR1 is SGHAT, CDR2 FQNNGV, per germline. This CDR3 spans 15 amino acids. CDR3 region: CASRRQSSYNSPLHF. The DNA of the CDR3 is TGTGCCAGCAGAAGACAGAGCTCCTATAATTCACCCCTCCACTTT.

This rearrangement joins TRBV3-1 (or the pseudogene TRBV3-2) to TRBJ2-3, with D possibly being TRBD1 (6 bases). The germline V gene has CDR1 LGHDT and CDR2 YNNKEL (reference sequence). Between the trimmed V and J ends, which lost 3 bases and 3 bases, there was a span of 7 bases. This CDR3 contains 13 residues. The CDR3 protein is CASSQQGTDTQYF. CDR3 in DNA: TGTGCCAGCAGCCAGCAGGGGACAGATACGCAGTATTTT.

The chain uses TRBV19 and TRBJ2-7; D gene ambiguous. Germline assignment: CDR1 LNHDA and CDR2 SQIVND (reference sequence). This CDR3 contains 12 residues. Trimming took 3 bases from V and 6 from J, leaving 9 bases between them. The CDR3 DNA reads as TGTGCCAGTAGTATTTTCTACGGCGAGCAGTACTTC. It codes for CASSIFYGEQYF.

The chain recombines TRBV15 with TRBJ2-2; 8 bases map to TRBD2. Per the germline V gene, CDR1 is LNHNV and CDR2 is YYDKDF (reference sequence). The V gene end was trimmed by 5 bases and the J gene end by 5 bases; junction bases not matched to a gene: 7. The CDR3 is 15 amino acids. The CDR3 DNA reads TGTGCCACCAGCCCCGGAACTAGCGGTACCGGGGAGCTGTTTTTT. Amino acids: CATSPGTSGTGELFF.